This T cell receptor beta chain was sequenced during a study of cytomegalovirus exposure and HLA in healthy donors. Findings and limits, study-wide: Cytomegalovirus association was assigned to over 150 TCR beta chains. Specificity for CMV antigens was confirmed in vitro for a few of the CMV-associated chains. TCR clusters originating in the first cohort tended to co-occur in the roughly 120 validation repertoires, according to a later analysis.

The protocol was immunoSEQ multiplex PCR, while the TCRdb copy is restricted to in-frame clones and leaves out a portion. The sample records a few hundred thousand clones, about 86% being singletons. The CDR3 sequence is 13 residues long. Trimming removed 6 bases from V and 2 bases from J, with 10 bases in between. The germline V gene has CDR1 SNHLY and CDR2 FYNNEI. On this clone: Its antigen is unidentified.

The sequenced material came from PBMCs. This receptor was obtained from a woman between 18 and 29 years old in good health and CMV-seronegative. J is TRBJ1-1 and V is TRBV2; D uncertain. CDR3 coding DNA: TGTGCCAGCAGACACAGCCCTAACACTGAAGCTTTCTTT. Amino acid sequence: CASRHSPNTEAFF.